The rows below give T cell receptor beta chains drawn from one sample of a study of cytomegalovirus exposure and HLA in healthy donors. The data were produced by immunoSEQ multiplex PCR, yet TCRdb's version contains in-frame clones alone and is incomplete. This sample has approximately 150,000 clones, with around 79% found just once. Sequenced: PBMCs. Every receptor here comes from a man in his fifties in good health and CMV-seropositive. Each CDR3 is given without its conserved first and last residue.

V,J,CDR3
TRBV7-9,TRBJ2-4,ASSLGLENIQY
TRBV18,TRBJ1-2,ASSPRTGEGGYT
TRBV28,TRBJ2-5,ASSPRDWETQY
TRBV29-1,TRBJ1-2,SGGSGNYGYT
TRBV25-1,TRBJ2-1,ASSLAGFYNEQF
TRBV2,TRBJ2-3,ASSEARLAGITDTQY
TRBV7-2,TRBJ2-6,ASSSGLSPGANVLT
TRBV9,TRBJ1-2,ASSAEARGYT
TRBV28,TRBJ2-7,ASRLNSYEQY
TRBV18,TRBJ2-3,ASSLDRGLYTQY
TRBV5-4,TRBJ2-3,ASSRLAERADTQY
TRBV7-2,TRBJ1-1,ASSPDRGRTEAF
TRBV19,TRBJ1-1,ARSIRTPNTEAF
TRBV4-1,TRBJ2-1,ASSQRLPQGHNKREQF
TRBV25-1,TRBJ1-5,ASSGTGARRPQH
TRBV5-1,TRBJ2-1,ASSLAGPSSGNEQF
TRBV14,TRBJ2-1,ASSAPGLASGEQF
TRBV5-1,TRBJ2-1,ASSLARGSYNEQF
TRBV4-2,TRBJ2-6,ASSKEQGREANVLT
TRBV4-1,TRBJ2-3,ASSQLWTKVSGDTQY
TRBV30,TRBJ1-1,AWRDYRGGNTEAF
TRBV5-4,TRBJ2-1,ASSLAQGTIGNEQF
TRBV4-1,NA,ASSPLGTSGVSSYEQY
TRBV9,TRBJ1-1,ASRSTGGTEAF
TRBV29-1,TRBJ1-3,SVAIQGMGNTIY
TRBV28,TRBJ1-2,ASSSRIRDRGKYYGYT
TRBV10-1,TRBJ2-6,ASRDRVPSGANVLT
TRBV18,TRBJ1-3,ASSPASFSGNTIY
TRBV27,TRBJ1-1,ASSLLGQGNTEAF
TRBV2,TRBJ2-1,ASSESLSGGRDEQF
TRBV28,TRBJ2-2,ASSLYQRDGGELF
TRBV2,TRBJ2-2,ASSELSAGAWNTGELF
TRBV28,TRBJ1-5,ASSLRPGQAHQPQH
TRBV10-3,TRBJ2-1,AIRAGQGNNEQF
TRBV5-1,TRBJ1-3,ASSSYLGDTIY
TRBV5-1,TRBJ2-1,ASSLAREGLQNEQF
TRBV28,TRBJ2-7,ASSLTSSYEQY
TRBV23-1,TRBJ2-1,ASSLPLDRSSYNEQF
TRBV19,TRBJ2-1,ASQRGGYNEQF
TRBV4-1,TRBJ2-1,ASSQEEGSYNEQF
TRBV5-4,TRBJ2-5,ASSLELAEETQY
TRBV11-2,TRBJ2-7,ASSLAGVYEQY
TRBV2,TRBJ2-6,ASHRSSGANVLT
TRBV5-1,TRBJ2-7,ASSPQGGEYEQY
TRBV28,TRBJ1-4,ASIKPTGTGNEKLF
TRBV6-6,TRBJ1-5,ASSYPGQGDQPQH
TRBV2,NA,ASKRELAAPYEQY
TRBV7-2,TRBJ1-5,ASSLDHGQNQPQH
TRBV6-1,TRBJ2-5,ASSEGQGSGKRREQY
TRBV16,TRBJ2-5,ASSRAHRGQETQY
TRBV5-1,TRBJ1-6,ASSYSGQLTNSPLH